This T cell receptor (beta chain) was obtained from a study of metastatic and nonmetastatic thyroid tumors. Trimming removed 1 base at V and 5 bases at J, with 23 bases between. CDR1 is SGHAT and CDR2 is FQNNGV in the germline V gene. The CDR3 consists of 18 residues. Treatment of any kind had been given to no patient before thyroid surgery. TCRdb re-called clones via MiXCR from the PCR reads. The sample holds approximately 7,000 clones, less than 45% seen once. This clone was picked up a small number of times. This sequence originates from a female donor with papillary thyroid cancer or a benign thyroid nodule (not recorded which). Some clones in this sample may be carry-over from other donors' samples. The sample taken for sequencing was tumor tissue. The chain uses TRBV11-2 and TRBJ2-5, with D perhaps TRBD1 or TRBD2 (5 bases each). The CDR3 DNA is TGTGCCAGCAGCTTAGGAGGGGCGGAGCGGAGAAGGTTGGAGACCCAGTACTTC. As protein: CASSLGGAERRRLETQYF.